A selection of T cell receptor beta chains follows, all from one sample in a study of blood T cell repertoires in COVID-19. Data came from immunoSEQ multiplex PCR; TCRdb stores just in-frame clones and leaves some out. The sample lists around 76,000 clones, under 80% occurring once. Material for sequencing was peripheral blood. The receptors derive from a woman of 80 years or more with active or convalescent COVID-19. Each CDR3 is given with its conserved first and last residue. A D gene is named only where the DNA matches it firmly.

cdr3_aa: CASSQGPPGDRTDTQYF
v_call: TRBV4-3
j_call: TRBJ2-3
d_call: .

cdr3_aa: CASTLGTGLSNQPQHF
v_call: TRBV19
j_call: TRBJ1-5
d_call: TRBD1

cdr3_aa: CASSPLPPHPGSSGNTIYF
v_call: TRBV18
j_call: TRBJ1-3
d_call: .

cdr3_aa: CASSTGLANTGELFF
v_call: TRBV5-1
j_call: TRBJ2-2
d_call: .

cdr3_aa: CASSPTATNEKLFF
v_call: TRBV18
j_call: TRBJ1-4
d_call: .

cdr3_aa: CASSALTGGHGYTF
v_call: TRBV2
j_call: TRBJ1-2
d_call: TRBD1

cdr3_aa: CASSDGVGQYF
v_call: TRBV2
j_call: TRBJ2-7
d_call: .

cdr3_aa: CASSSPGQGSGYTF
v_call: TRBV7-8
j_call: TRBJ1-2
d_call: TRBD1

cdr3_aa: CAWRGAGQNYGYTF
v_call: TRBV30
j_call: TRBJ1-2
d_call: .

cdr3_aa: CASRGLAGEQLYF
v_call: TRBV12-3/TRBV12-4
j_call: TRBJ2-7
d_call: TRBD2

cdr3_aa: CASSQDNSGFSYEQYF
v_call: TRBV4-3
j_call: TRBJ2-7
d_call: .

cdr3_aa: CASSPGGWGTFNYGYTF
v_call: TRBV5-1
j_call: TRBJ1-2
d_call: .

cdr3_aa: CASSPRAGGPRYQDEQFF
v_call: TRBV6-2/TRBV6-3
j_call: TRBJ2-1
d_call: TRBD2

cdr3_aa: CASSLAGVPYNTEAFF
v_call: TRBV5-6
j_call: TRBJ1-1
d_call: .

cdr3_aa: CASSLLKGYRNSPLHF
v_call: TRBV14
j_call: TRBJ1-6
d_call: .

cdr3_aa: CASSPTPNTEAFF
v_call: TRBV11-3
j_call: TRBJ1-1
d_call: .

cdr3_aa: CASSLVSPVNYGYTF
v_call: TRBV7-2
j_call: TRBJ1-2
d_call: .

cdr3_aa: CASSEIGTSLYEQYF
v_call: TRBV6-1
j_call: TRBJ2-7
d_call: .

cdr3_aa: CASSAGLTHVEQFF
v_call: TRBV6-2/TRBV6-3
j_call: TRBJ2-1
d_call: .

cdr3_aa: CASSQGGGPTNYGYTF
v_call: TRBV4-3
j_call: TRBJ1-2
d_call: .

cdr3_aa: CASSVEGANYGYTF
v_call: TRBV9
j_call: TRBJ1-2
d_call: .

cdr3_aa: CASSESYREGEQFF
v_call: TRBV10-2
j_call: TRBJ2-1
d_call: .

cdr3_aa: CASSPRTGEGYGYTF
v_call: TRBV7-2
j_call: TRBJ1-2
d_call: TRBD1

cdr3_aa: CASSSQVLSTDTQYF
v_call: TRBV5-4
j_call: TRBJ2-3
d_call: .

cdr3_aa: CAIMTGEDYGYTF
v_call: TRBV10-3
j_call: TRBJ1-2
d_call: TRBD1

cdr3_aa: CASSEEKNSGGRETQYF
v_call: TRBV6-1
j_call: TRBJ2-5
d_call: TRBD2

cdr3_aa: CASRGHEQFF
v_call: TRBV6-6
j_call: TRBJ2-1
d_call: .

cdr3_aa: CASSHSSQNTEAFF
v_call: TRBV7-2
j_call: TRBJ1-1
d_call: .

cdr3_aa: CASSSQRRDTDTQYF
v_call: TRBV5-4
j_call: TRBJ2-3
d_call: .

cdr3_aa: CSVEETGEGTGELFF
v_call: TRBV29-1
j_call: TRBJ2-2
d_call: TRBD1

cdr3_aa: CASSLEGATNEKLFF
v_call: TRBV5-8
j_call: TRBJ1-4
d_call: TRBD1

cdr3_aa: CASSLSADMNTEAFF
v_call: TRBV7-2
j_call: TRBJ1-1
d_call: .

cdr3_aa: CASSLDRVGETQYF
v_call: TRBV19
j_call: TRBJ2-5
d_call: TRBD1

cdr3_aa: CASSAGQENTEAFF
v_call: TRBV9
j_call: TRBJ1-1
d_call: TRBD1

cdr3_aa: CASSFYETGASGYTF
v_call: TRBV7-9
j_call: TRBJ1-2
d_call: TRBD1

cdr3_aa: CASSLGQDPYEQYF
v_call: TRBV3-1/TRBV3-2
j_call: TRBJ2-7
d_call: TRBD1

cdr3_aa: CASSSGENTEAFF
v_call: TRBV6-5
j_call: TRBJ1-1
d_call: .

cdr3_aa: CASTVDYGYTF
v_call: TRBV7-2
j_call: TRBJ1-2
d_call: .

cdr3_aa: CASSLGTVNTIYF
v_call: TRBV12-3/TRBV12-4
j_call: TRBJ1-3
d_call: .

cdr3_aa: CASSPDRGGEKLFF
v_call: TRBV5-4
j_call: TRBJ1-4
d_call: TRBD1

cdr3_aa: CASSGQGVFTEAFF
v_call: TRBV5-4
j_call: TRBJ1-1
d_call: TRBD1

cdr3_aa: CAWSVGTGESPLHF
v_call: TRBV30
j_call: TRBJ1-6
d_call: TRBD1

cdr3_aa: CASSPTGIWTEAFF
v_call: TRBV14
j_call: TRBJ1-1
d_call: TRBD1

cdr3_aa: CASSPAGRTQETQYF
v_call: TRBV7-2
j_call: TRBJ2-5
d_call: .

cdr3_aa: CASSSDRAPGYTF
v_call: TRBV5-4
j_call: TRBJ1-2
d_call: TRBD1

cdr3_aa: CASSFASGDISGETQYF
v_call: TRBV28
j_call: TRBJ2-5
d_call: TRBD2

cdr3_aa: CASTPGDRGLEQYF
v_call: TRBV6-5
j_call: TRBJ2-7
d_call: TRBD1

cdr3_aa: CATSTRTGPYEQYF
v_call: TRBV15
j_call: TRBJ2-7
d_call: TRBD1

cdr3_aa: CASCPSRSGELFF
v_call: TRBV6-5
j_call: TRBJ2-2
d_call: .

cdr3_aa: CASSDSDRLGEKLFF
v_call: TRBV7-9
j_call: TRBJ1-4
d_call: .